Shown below are 21 T cell receptor beta chains from a single sample sequenced in a study of T-cell reconstitution after alpha-beta-depleted transplantation in children. The TCRbeta library incorporated unique molecular identifiers. TCRdb independently ran MiXCR on the PCR reads; one entry per CDR3 protein. The sample has over 450,000 distinct CDR3 sequences, more than 9% seen once. The source material was PBMCs, sampled before TCRalphabeta/CD19-depleted stem cell transplant. All receptors derive from a child aged 2 to 10 with inherited bone marrow failure, due to receive a stem cell transplant.

A note on this clonotype: The junction differs from germline at one of its ends, possibly a read error. CDR3: CVSTAGGAEAFF. The CDR3 DNA reads TGCGTCAGCACAGCGGGAGGGGCTGAAGCTTTCTTT. This chain links TRBV5-1 with TRBJ1-1, with D possibly TRBD1 on 5 matching bases. The CDR3 is 12 residues long. Germline V lookup: CDR1 SGHRS, CDR2 YFSETQ.

This clonotype was seen repeatedly, ten times or more. V gene TRBV6-2 or TRBV6-3 combines with J gene TRBJ2-7; TRBD1 matches 9 bases. V was pared by 2 bases and J by 3 bases, with 2 bases of the junction left unmatched. Germline V gene lookup returns CDR1 MNHEY and CDR2 SVGEGT. The CDR3 runs 14 residues. The CDR3 DNA follows: TGTGCCAGCAGTTACGGGACAGGGATCTACGAGCAGTACTTC. Protein: CASSYGTGIYEQYF.

As regards this clonotype: A read error may be the cause here, since a much bigger clone is one base away. The V call is TRBV7-9, the J call TRBJ1-2, with 8 bases aligning to TRBD1. The germline gives CDR1 SEHNR, CDR2 FQNEAQ (reference sequence). The trim removed 1 base at V and 4 bases at J, leaving 2 bases unmatched. This CDR3 region has 14 residues. The CDR3 here is CASSLGTGTYGYTF. The CDR3 region has the DNA TGTGCCAGCAGCTTAGGGACAGGGACCTATGGCTACACCTTC.

This clonotype turned up a few times. The chain has TRBV23-1 and TRBJ2-5, with D possibly being TRBD1 (6 bases). TRBV23-1 counts as an open reading frame of uncertain function. CDR3 size: 17 residues. V was pared by 0 bases and J by 2 bases, with 16 bases between. CDR3 sequence reads: CASSQSMCDRRQETQYF. CDR3 nucleotides: TGCGCCAGCAGTCAATCTATGTGTGACAGGCGTCAAGAGACCCAGTACTTC.

This chain links TRBV4-3 with TRBJ1-2, with TRBD1 matching 7 bases. The J segment lost 4 bases and the V segment lost 7 bases, leaving 9 bases of the junction unmatched. The germline gives CDR1 LGHNA, CDR2 YSLEER. The CDR3 runs to 14 residues. The CDR3 sequence is CASTQLGTAYGYTF. CDR3 nucleotides: TGCGCCAGCACCCAGTTGGGGACAGCCTATGGCTACACCTTC.

This clonotype came up many times. J is TRBJ2-2 and V is TRBV29-1; perhaps TRBD2 as D (6 bases). The CDR3 is 15 residues long. Deletions cut 6 bases from V and 2 bases from J, with 16 bases between. The germline V gene encodes CDR1 SQVTM and CDR2 ANQGSEA. CDR3 sequence: CSVHKGDSNTGELFF. As DNA, the CDR3 is TGCAGCGTCCACAAAGGGGACTCTAACACCGGGGAGCTGTTTTTT.

This clonotype was seen a handful of times. This chain links TRBV12-3 or TRBV12-4 with TRBJ2-7; 9 bases fit TRBD2. V dropped 1 base and J dropped 3; count of bases not matched to a gene: 16. This CDR3 is 19 amino acids long. CDR3: CASSLGSVGASGMYYEQYF. The CDR3 coding sequence is TGTGCCAGCAGTTTAGGTTCGGTTGGGGCTAGCGGGATGTACTACGAGCAGTACTTC.

The CDR3 sequence: CASSFHSGSGDNEQFF. The DNA for the CDR3 is TGTGCCAGCAGTTTCCACAGCGGGAGCGGAGACAATGAGCAGTTCTTC. This chain links TRBV6-5 with TRBJ2-1; 8 bases are shared with TRBD2. The CDR3 is made up of 16 amino acids. The V gene end was trimmed by 4 bases and the J gene end by 5 bases; junction bases not matched to a gene: 10. Germline-derived CDR1 and CDR2 are MNHEY and SVGAGI.

This clonotype was found a few times. The V and J genes are TRBV20-1 and TRBJ2-7, with 10 bases matching TRBD1. V lost 3 bases and J lost 6; bases outside the gene matches: 11. CDR1 is DFQATT and CDR2 is SNEGSKA in the germline V gene (reference sequence). CDR3 length: 15 amino acids. CDR3 DNA: TGCAGTGCTAGGGCCTTCGGGACAGGGGTAGGCGAGCAGTACTTC. Protein: CSARAFGTGVGEQYF.

This clonotype was recorded many times. The gene calls are TRBV20-1 and TRBJ1-6, with 7 bases that match TRBD1. The CDR3 is 16 amino acids. The germline CDR1 and CDR2 sequences are DFQATT and SNEGSKA (reference sequence). V was clipped by 4 bases and J by 4 bases; unmatched bases: 10. Here the CDR3 DNA reads TGCAGTGCTACGACGAAGACAGGGTGGTATAATTCACCCCTCCACTTT. The encoded protein is CSATTKTGWYNSPLHF.

This clonotype was recorded a few times. J is TRBJ2-3 and V is TRBV19, with 7 nucleotides matching TRBD2. The trim removed 10 bases at V and 2 bases at J, leaving 12 bases unmatched. Germline values: CDR1 LNHDA, CDR2 SQIVND (reference sequence). CDR3 size: 15 residues. The CDR3 region has the DNA TGTGCCACCAACCGGGGGGTTCGACCCACAGATACGCAGTATTTT. As protein: CATNRGVRPTDTQYF.

Ten or more counts support this clonotype. The rearrangement links TRBV2 to TRBJ2-1; no firm D call. The CDR3 runs to 10 residues. Trimming took off 5 bases at V and 13 bases at J, with 9 bases between the two ends. Germline V gives CDR1 SNHLY, CDR2 FYNNEI. The CDR3 sequence: CASSSASQFF. The CDR3 DNA reads TGTGCCAGCAGTAGCGCTAGTCAGTTCTTC.

This clonotype has ten or more counts. V gene TRBV7-6 combines with J gene TRBJ2-5, with TRBD1 matching 8 bases. Trimming removed 5 bases from V and 7 bases from J; junction bases left unmatched: 18. This CDR3 contains 17 residues. CDR1 and CDR2 (germline): SGHVS, FNYEAQ. CDR3 region: CASSQQGVEGPGGTQYF. CDR3 nucleotide sequence: TGTGCCAGCAGCCAACAGGGGGTGGAGGGACCTGGAGGGACCCAGTACTTC.

The sample holds many counts of this clonotype. V gene TRBV25-1 combines with J gene TRBJ1-1, with D possibly being TRBD1 (5 bases). The CDR3 totals 15 residues. Trimming shortened V by 7 bases and J by 1 base, and 16 bases separated the two germline ends. Germline CDR1 and CDR2: MGHDK and SYGVNS. CDR3 sequence (DNA): TGTGCCAGCAACGGAGGGACGGGGGGGAACACTGAAGCTTTCTTT. It yields the protein CASNGGTGGNTEAFF.

This clonotype was detected many times. V gene TRBV15 combines with J gene TRBJ2-1; 9 nucleotides line up with TRBD2. The CDR3 consists of 17 residues. CDR1 is LNHNV, CDR2 YYDKDF, per germline (reference sequence). J was trimmed by 1 base and V by 0 bases; bases with no gene match: 4. The CDR3 reads CATSRDGAGGSYNEQFF. CDR3 coding DNA: TGTGCCACCAGCAGAGATGGGGCGGGAGGGTCCTACAATGAGCAGTTCTTC.

This clonotype showed up many times. This chain connects TRBV29-1 to TRBJ2-1, with no clear D. The CDR3 has 10 residues. The V end was cut by 6 bases, the J end by 5 bases, with 5 bases between. Germline loops: CDR1 SQVTM, CDR2 ANQGSEA. The CDR3 DNA is TGCAGCGTGCCTGACAATGAGCAGTTCTTC. Amino acids: CSVPDNEQFF.

This clonotype showed up many times. The J gene is TRBJ1-2, the V gene TRBV29-1; D possibly corresponds to TRBD1 (6 bases). There are 11 residues in the CDR3. The V gene lost 4 bases and the J gene lost 6 bases, with 9 bases spanning the gap. CDR1 and CDR2 from the germline V gene are SQVTM and ANQGSEA. The CDR3 sequence: CSVGAGDGYTF. The CDR3 nucleotides are TGCAGCGTTGGGGCAGGGGATGGCTACACCTTC.

There are many counts of this clonotype. V is TRBV5-1 and J is TRBJ2-1, with D hard to call. The CDR3 totals 13 residues. Germline V gene sequence: CDR1 SGHRS, CDR2 YFSETQ. Trimming shortened V by 4 bases and J by 0 bases, and 5 bases separated the two germline ends. This CDR3 reads CASSRSSYNEQFF. The CDR3 DNA reads TGCGCCAGCAGCCGCTCCTCCTACAATGAGCAGTTCTTC.

This clonotype was seen more than once but under ten times. The chain is built from TRBV5-6 and TRBJ2-4; no reliable D call. In germline, CDR1 is SGHDT, CDR2 YYEEEE. This CDR3 is 17 amino acids long. V was shortened by 0 bases and J by 0 bases, with 13 bases between the two germline ends. This CDR3 is CASSLALSELAKNIQYF. The CDR3 DNA is TGTGCCAGCAGCTTGGCTCTGTCCGAGCTAGCCAAAAACATTCAGTACTTC. Using reference TRBV5-6 and TRBJ2-4 for the parts outside the CDR3, the full variable domain is DAGVTQSPTHLIKTRGQQVTLRCSPKSGHDTVSWYQQALGQGPQFIFQYYEEEERQRGNFPDRFSGHQFPNYSSELNVNALLLGDSALYLCASSLALSELAKNIQYFGAGTRLSVL.

This clonotype occurred a few times. J is TRBJ1-5 and V is TRBV11-2; tentatively, D is TRBD1 (6 bases). Germline V lookup: CDR1 SGHAT, CDR2 FQNNGV. V lost 6 bases and J lost 8, with 14 bases in between. The CDR3 totals 13 residues. CDR3 sequence reads: CASSLRGYEPQHF. In DNA, the CDR3 is TGTGCCAGCAGTTTGAGGGGGTATGAGCCCCAGCATTTT.

This clonotype came up many times. This chain links TRBV12-3 or TRBV12-4 with TRBJ1-1; no reliable D call. The CDR3 is 11 residues long. Trimming removed 8 bases from V and 4 bases from J, with 8 bases in between. CDR3: CASFWGTEAFF. CDR3 in DNA: TGTGCCAGCTTCTGGGGCACTGAAGCTTTCTTT.